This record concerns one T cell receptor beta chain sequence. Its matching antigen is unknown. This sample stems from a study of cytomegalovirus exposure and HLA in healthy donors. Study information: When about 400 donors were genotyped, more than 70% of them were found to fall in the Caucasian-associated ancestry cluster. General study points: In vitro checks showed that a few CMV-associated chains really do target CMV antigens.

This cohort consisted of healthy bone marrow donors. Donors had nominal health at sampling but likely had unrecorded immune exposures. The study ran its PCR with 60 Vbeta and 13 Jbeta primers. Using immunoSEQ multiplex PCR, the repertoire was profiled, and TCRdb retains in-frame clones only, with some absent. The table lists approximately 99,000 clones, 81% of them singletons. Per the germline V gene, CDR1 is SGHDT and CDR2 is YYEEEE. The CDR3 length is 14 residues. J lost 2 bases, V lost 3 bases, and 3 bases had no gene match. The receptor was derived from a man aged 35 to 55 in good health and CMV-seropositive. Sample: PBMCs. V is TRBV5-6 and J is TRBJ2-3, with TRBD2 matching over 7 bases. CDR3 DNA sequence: TGTGCCAGCAGCTGGGGGGACTACACAGATACGCAGTATTTT. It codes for CASSWGDYTDTQYF.